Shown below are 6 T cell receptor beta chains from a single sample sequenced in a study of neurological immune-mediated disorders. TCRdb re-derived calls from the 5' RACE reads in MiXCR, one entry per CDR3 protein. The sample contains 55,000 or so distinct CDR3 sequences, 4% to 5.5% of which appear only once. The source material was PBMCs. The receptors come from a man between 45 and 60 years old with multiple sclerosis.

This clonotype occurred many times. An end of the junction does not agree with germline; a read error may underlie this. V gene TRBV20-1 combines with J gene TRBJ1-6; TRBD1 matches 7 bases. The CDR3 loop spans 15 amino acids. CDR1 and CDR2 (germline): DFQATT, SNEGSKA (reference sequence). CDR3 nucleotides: TGCAGTGCTAGCGTCGAAGGGGGCCCTGGTTCACCCCTCAACTTT. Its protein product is CSASVEGGPGSPLNF.

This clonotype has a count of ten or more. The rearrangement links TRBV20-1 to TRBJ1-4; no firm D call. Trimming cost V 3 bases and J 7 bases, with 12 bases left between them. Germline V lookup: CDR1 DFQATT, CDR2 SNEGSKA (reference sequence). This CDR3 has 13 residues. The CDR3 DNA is TGCAGTGCTAGTTATCTCGGCAGTGAAAAACTGTTTTTT. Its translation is CSASYLGSEKLFF.

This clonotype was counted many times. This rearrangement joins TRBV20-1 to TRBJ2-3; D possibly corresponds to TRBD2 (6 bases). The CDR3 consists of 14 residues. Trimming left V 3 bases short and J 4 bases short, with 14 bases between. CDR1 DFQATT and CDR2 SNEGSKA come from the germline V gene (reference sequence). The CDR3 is CSASFGEVADTQYF. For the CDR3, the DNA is TGCAGTGCTAGTTTTGGGGAGGTAGCAGATACGCAGTATTTT.

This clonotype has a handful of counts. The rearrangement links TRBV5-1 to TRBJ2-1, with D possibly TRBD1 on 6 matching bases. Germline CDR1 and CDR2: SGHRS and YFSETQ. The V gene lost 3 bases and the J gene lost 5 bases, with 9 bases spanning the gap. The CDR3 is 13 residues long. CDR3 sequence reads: CASSSQGNNEQFF. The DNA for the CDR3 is TGCGCCAGCAGCTCACAGGGTAACAATGAGCAGTTCTTC.

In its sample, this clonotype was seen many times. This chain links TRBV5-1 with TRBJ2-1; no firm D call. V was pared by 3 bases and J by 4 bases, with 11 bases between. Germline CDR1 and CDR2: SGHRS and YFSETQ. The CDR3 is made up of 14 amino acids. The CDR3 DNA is TGCGCCAGCAGCTCGGACGGACGATACAATGAGCAGTTCTTC. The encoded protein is CASSSDGRYNEQFF.

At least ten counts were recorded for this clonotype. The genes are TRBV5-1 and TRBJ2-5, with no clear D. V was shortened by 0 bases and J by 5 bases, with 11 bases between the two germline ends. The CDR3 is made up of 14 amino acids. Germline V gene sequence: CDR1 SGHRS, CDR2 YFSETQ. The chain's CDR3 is CASSLAGRVETQYF. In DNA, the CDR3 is TGCGCCAGCAGCTTGGCCGGCAGAGTGGAGACCCAGTACTTC.